The 23 T cell receptor beta chains in this list originate from one sample, sequenced in a study of cytomegalovirus exposure and HLA in healthy donors. Primers for the PCR totalled 60 Vbeta and 13 Jbeta. Repertoires were generated with immunoSEQ multiplex PCR, while TCRdb's copy carries only in-frame clones and drops some. The sample consists of 200,000 to 250,000 clones, 85% to 90% of them appearing once. The sequencing input was PBMCs. Receptor source: a human donor in good health.

The rearrangement uses TRBV7-9 and TRBJ2-3; D unclear. The CDR3 extends over 18 amino acids. CDR1 SEHNR and CDR2 FQNEAQ come from the germline V gene (reference sequence). Trimming removed 1 base from V and 1 base from J, with 18 bases in between. The CDR3 loop is CASSLGPGRNLRTDTQYF. The CDR3 DNA reads TGTGCCAGCAGCTTAGGACCCGGCAGGAACCTACGCACAGATACGCAGTATTTT.

This chain connects TRBV4-1 to TRBJ2-1; a weak D match, TRBD2 (5 bases). The CDR3 covers 14 residues. Germline V gene sequence: CDR1 MGHRA, CDR2 YSYEKL. Trimming took 2 bases from V and 8 from J, leaving 13 bases between them. The CDR3 protein is CASSQFSGFDEQFF. The CDR3 DNA is TGCGCCAGCAGCCAATTTTCGGGGTTCGATGAGCAGTTCTTC.

This clone was seen once. The chain recombines TRBV5-4 with TRBJ2-3; 7 positions match TRBD2. Germline CDR1 SGHNT, CDR2 YYREEE (reference sequence). The CDR3 extends over 16 amino acids. The V segment lost 0 bases and the J segment 1 base; nucleotides outside the gene matches: 5. CDR3 sequence reads: CASSLGAGAGTDTQYF. The CDR3 coding sequence is TGTGCCAGCAGCTTGGGGGCGGGAGCGGGCACAGATACGCAGTATTTT.

Of note for this clone: The germline gene is not matched at one end of the junction; a read error may be the cause. The chain is built from TRBV19 and TRBJ2-4; D is perhaps TRBD1 (5 bases). The CDR3 loop spans 17 amino acids. In germline, CDR1 is LNHDA, CDR2 SQIVND (reference sequence). CDR3 coding DNA: TGTGCCAGTAGTCTAGAATCCTTTCAAAGGGGTAAAAACATTCAGTACTTC. It specifies CASSLESFQRGKNIQYF.

The V gene is TRBV4-2, the J gene TRBJ2-7; no definite D call. This CDR3 spans 14 amino acids. Trimming pared 1 base from V and 2 bases from J, leaving 9 bases between. Germline values: CDR1 LGHNA, CDR2 YNFKEQ. DNA of the CDR3: TGTGCCAGCAGCCAAGGGTTTTCGGCCTACGAGCAGTACTTC. Translation: CASSQGFSAYEQYF.

The chain couples TRBV29-1 to TRBJ2-5, with D perhaps matching TRBD2 (6 bases). CDR1 and CDR2 from the germline V gene are SQVTM and ANQGSEA. This CDR3 contains 16 residues. The V end was cut by 4 bases, the J end by 5 bases, with 23 bases between. Here the CDR3 DNA reads TGCAGCGTTGGGGCCGGGGGTCAGGGAAGGCGGGAGACCCAGTACTTC. Protein sequence: CSVGAGGQGRRETQYF.

The chain uses TRBV5-1 and TRBJ2-5, with TRBD2 identical over 15 bases. The J call may be wrong; the DNA end is better matched by TRBJ2-7. The germline gives CDR1 SGHRS, CDR2 YFSETQ. The CDR3 totals 16 residues. This CDR3 is CASSGTSGGNTYEQYF. The CDR3 DNA reads TGCGCCTCCTCCGGGACTAGCGGGGGGAACACCTACGAGCAGTACTTC.

The chain recombines TRBV18 with TRBJ1-1; no reliable D call. Germline V CDR1 and CDR2: KGHSH, LQKENI. CDR3 length: 14 amino acids. Trimming stripped 6 bases from V and 0 bases from J, with 11 bases between. The chain's CDR3 is CASSTGYMNTEAFF. In nucleotides, the CDR3 is TGTGCCAGCTCGACGGGGTACATGAACACTGAAGCTTTCTTT.

This chain links TRBV7-8 with TRBJ2-1; 9 bases align to TRBD2. The CDR3 consists of 16 residues. The germline V gene encodes CDR1 SGHVS and CDR2 FQNEAQ. V trimming: 5 bases; J trimming: 2 bases; junction bases outside the gene matches: 7. The CDR3 DNA sequence: TGTGCCAGCAGCGTAGAGGGACTAGCACCCTACAATGAGCAGTTCTTC. It encodes CASSVEGLAPYNEQFF.

The chain has TRBV7-9 and TRBJ2-5; 9 nucleotides align to TRBD2. V dropped 5 bases and J dropped 4; count of bases not matched to a gene: 8. CDR3 length equals 15 residues. Germline-derived CDR1 and CDR2 are SEHNR and FQNEAQ (reference sequence). CDR3 bases: TGTGCCAGCAGCCCCCGGACTAGCGTGGGAGAGACCCAGTACTTC. Its protein product is CASSPRTSVGETQYF.

This rearrangement joins TRBV9 to TRBJ1-6; 10 bases fit TRBD1. The junction had 9 bases not matched to a gene; V was cut back by 3 bases and J by 9 bases. CDR3 length: 16 amino acids. From germline, CDR1 is SGDLS and CDR2 YYNGEE. CDR3: CASSGGTGVSPSPLHF. DNA of the CDR3: TGTGCCAGCAGCGGAGGGACAGGGGTCTCTCCTTCACCCCTCCACTTT.

The chain combines TRBV29-1 with TRBJ2-4, with 10 bases matching TRBD1. The CDR3 has 13 residues. Germline lookup yields CDR1 SQVTM and CDR2 ANQGSEA. V lost 8 bases, J lost 8 bases, and 9 bases stayed unmatched. The CDR3 here is CSPWTGGRDIQYF. For the CDR3, the DNA is TGCAGCCCTTGGACAGGGGGAAGGGACATTCAGTACTTC.

The V call is TRBV19, the J call TRBJ2-1; TRBD2 agrees at 10 bases. CDR1 is LNHDA, CDR2 SQIVND, per germline (reference sequence). The CDR3 contains 18 residues. With 0 bases clipped from V and 1 base from J, the junction kept 6 bases outside the gene matches. CDR3 coding DNA: TGTGCCAGTAGTATAGACCCAGCTAGCGGGAGTTCCTACAATGAGCAGTTCTTC. The encoded protein is CASSIDPASGSSYNEQFF.

This chain connects TRBV27 to TRBJ2-1; 11 nucleotides agree with TRBD2. This CDR3 contains 15 residues. The V and J ends lost 8 bases and 3 bases, in that order; junction bases with no gene match: 6. Looked up from germline, CDR1 is MNHEY and CDR2 is SMNVEV (reference sequence). CDR3 amino acids: CASSTSGSGYNEQFF. The DNA for the CDR3 is TGTGCCAGCTCTACTAGCGGGAGTGGCTACAATGAGCAGTTCTTC.

This clone was counted once. V is TRBV4-1 and J is TRBJ2-5, with D uncertain. Trimming took 1 base from V and 5 from J, leaving 8 bases between them. There are 13 residues in the CDR3. Germline-derived CDR1 and CDR2 are MGHRA and YSYEKL. CDR3 nucleotides: TGCGCCAGCAGCCAAGGCGAAGTGGAGACCCAGTACTTC. As protein: CASSQGEVETQYF.

The table lists this clone with a few counts. The same CDR3 arises from other DNA sequences in this sample as well. This sequence joins TRBV5-1 and TRBJ1-1; TRBD1 agrees at 9 bases. With 0 bases clipped from V and 8 bases from J, the junction kept 5 bases outside the gene matches. CDR3 size: 14 residues. Germline-derived CDR1 and CDR2 are SGHRS and YFSETQ. CDR3 loop: CASSLDGQGTEAFF. The CDR3 bases are TGCGCCAGCAGCTTGGACGGACAGGGGACAGAAGCTTTCTTT.

The chain has TRBV30 and TRBJ1-2, with D hard to call. Trimming cost V 2 bases and J 0 bases, with 7 bases left between them. Germline V CDR1 and CDR2: GTSNPN, SVGIG (reference sequence). The CDR3 has 13 residues. CDR3 loop: CAWSHNSNYGYTF. The CDR3 bases are TGTGCCTGGAGTCACAATTCTAACTATGGCTACACCTTC.

The chain combines TRBV4-1 with TRBJ2-5; TRBD1 matches 8 bases. CDR1 is MGHRA, CDR2 YSYEKL, per germline. Trimming took 2 bases from V and 7 from J; bases not matched to a gene: 24. The CDR3 length is 20 residues. The CDR3 loop reads CASSQTPGQDMTLARGTQYF. CDR3 nucleotide sequence: TGCGCCAGCAGCCAAACCCCGGGACAGGATATGACTCTAGCCCGTGGGACCCAGTACTTC.

V usage is TRBV7-2 and J usage is TRBJ2-7; D remains unclear. CDR1 is SGHTA and CDR2 is FQGNSA in the germline V gene. V lost 4 bases and J 0 bases, leaving 16 bases between the germline ends. The CDR3 extends over 16 amino acids. The DNA of the CDR3 is TGTGCCAGCAGCTATGCTGGGCTCTCCCTCTCCTACGAGCAGTACTTC. Amino acids: CASSYAGLSLSYEQYF.

The V call is TRBV12-5, the J call TRBJ2-6; a weak D match, TRBD2 (5 bases). Germline CDR1 is LGHNT and CDR2 is FRNRAP. CDR3 length equals 14 residues. The ends were cut back, 7 bases at V and 2 bases at J, with 9 bases in the middle. DNA for the CDR3: TGTGCTAGTGCCACGAGGGCTGGGGCCAACGTCCTGACTTTC. It encodes CASATRAGANVLTF. The full variable domain, rest sourced from reference TRBV12-5 and TRBJ2-6, is DARVTQTPRHKVTEMGQEVTMRCQPILGHNTVFWYRQTMMQGLELLAYFRNRAPLDDSGMPKDRFSAEMPDATLATLKIQPSEPRDSAVYFCASATRAGANVLTFGAGSRLTVL.

The V gene is TRBV28, the J gene TRBJ2-5; possible D gene TRBD2, 5 bases. This CDR3 comprises 14 residues. CDR1 and CDR2 (germline): MDHEN, SYDVKM. Between the trimmed V and J ends, which lost 7 bases and 3 bases, there was a span of 15 bases. CDR3 in amino acids: CASTTDLGEETQYF. Here the CDR3 DNA reads TGTGCCAGCACCACGGATCTCGGGGAAGAGACCCAGTACTTC.

The rearrangement uses TRBV4-1 and TRBJ1-6, with D possibly TRBD1 on 6 matching bases. V was trimmed by 1 base and J by 9 bases, leaving 19 bases between them. This CDR3 is 17 amino acids long. Germline-derived CDR1 and CDR2 are MGHRA and YSYEKL. CDR3 nucleotides: TGCGCCAGCAGCCAAGGGTTCCAGGGGACCCGGGGTTCACCCCTCCACTTT. Residues: CASSQGFQGTRGSPLHF.

V is TRBV19 and J is TRBJ1-5; no reliable D call. CDR1 is LNHDA, CDR2 SQIVND, per germline (reference sequence). This CDR3 has 13 residues. V lost 10 bases and J lost 6, with 16 bases in between. DNA of the CDR3: TGTGCCACAAAGAAAGGAGGGAGTCAGCCCCAGCATTTT. It translates to CATKKGGSQPQHF.